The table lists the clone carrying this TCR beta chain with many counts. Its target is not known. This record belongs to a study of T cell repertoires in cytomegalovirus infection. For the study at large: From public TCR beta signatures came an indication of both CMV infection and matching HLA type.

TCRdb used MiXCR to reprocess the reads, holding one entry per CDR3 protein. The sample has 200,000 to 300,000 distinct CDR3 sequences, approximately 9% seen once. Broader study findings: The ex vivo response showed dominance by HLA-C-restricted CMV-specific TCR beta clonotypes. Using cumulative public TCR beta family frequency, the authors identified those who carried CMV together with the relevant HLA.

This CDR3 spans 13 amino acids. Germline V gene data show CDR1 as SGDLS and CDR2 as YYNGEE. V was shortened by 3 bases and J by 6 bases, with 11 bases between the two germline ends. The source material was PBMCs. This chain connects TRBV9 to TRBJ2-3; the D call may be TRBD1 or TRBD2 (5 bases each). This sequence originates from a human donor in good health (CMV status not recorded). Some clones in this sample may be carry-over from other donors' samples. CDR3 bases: TGTGCCAGCAGCGGGGGGACGACCGATACGCAGTATTTT. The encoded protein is CASSGGTTDTQYF.